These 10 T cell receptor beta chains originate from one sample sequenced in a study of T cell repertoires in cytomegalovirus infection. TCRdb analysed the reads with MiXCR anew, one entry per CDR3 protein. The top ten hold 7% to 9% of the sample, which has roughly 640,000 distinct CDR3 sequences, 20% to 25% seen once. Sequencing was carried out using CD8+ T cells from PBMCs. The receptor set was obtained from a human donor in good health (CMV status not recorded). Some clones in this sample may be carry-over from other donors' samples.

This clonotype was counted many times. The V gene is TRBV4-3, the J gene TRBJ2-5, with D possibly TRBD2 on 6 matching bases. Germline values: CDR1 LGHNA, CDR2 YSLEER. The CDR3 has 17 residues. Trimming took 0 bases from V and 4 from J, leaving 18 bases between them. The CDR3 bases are TGCGCCAGCAGCCAAGATCCGGGACCCCGGAGGGTAGAGACCCAGTACTTC. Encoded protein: CASSQDPGPRRVETQYF.

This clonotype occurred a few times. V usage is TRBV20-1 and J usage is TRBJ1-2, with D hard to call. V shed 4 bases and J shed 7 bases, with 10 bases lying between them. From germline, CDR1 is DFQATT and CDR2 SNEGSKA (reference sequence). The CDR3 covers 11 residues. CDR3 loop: CSAIGEGGYTF. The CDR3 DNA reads TGCAGTGCTATTGGGGAGGGTGGCTACACCTTC.

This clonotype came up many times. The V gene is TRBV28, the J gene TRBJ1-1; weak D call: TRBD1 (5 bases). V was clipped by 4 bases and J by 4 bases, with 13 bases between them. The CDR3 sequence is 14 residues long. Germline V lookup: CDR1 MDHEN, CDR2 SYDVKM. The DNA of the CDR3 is TGTGCCAGCAGTTCCCGCGGGGGGTTCACTGAAGCTTTCTTT. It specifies CASSSRGGFTEAFF.

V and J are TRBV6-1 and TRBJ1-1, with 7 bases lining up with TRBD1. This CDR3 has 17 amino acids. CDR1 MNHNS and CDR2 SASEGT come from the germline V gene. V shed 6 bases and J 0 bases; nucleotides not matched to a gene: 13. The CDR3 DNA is TGTGCCAGCAGACCAGATTCGGGACAGTCTATGAACACTGAAGCTTTCTTT. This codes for CASRPDSGQSMNTEAFF.

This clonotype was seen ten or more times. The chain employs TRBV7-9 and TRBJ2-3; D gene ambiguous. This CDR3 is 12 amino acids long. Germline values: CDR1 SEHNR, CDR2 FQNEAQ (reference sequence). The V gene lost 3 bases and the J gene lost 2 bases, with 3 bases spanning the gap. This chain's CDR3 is CASSLFTDTQYF. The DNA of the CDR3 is TGTGCCAGCAGCTTGTTCACAGATACGCAGTATTTT.

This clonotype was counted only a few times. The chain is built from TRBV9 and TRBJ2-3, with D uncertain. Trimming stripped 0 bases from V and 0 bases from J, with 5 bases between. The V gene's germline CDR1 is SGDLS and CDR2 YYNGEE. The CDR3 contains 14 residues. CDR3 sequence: CASSVASSTDTQYF. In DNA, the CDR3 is TGTGCCAGCAGCGTAGCCAGTAGCACAGATACGCAGTATTTT.

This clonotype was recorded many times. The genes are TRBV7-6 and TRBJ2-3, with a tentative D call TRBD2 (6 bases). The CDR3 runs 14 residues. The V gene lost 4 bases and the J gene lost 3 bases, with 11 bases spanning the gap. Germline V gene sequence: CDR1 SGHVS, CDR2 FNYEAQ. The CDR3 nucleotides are TGTGCCAGCAGCTCCTCCCGGGGGACAGATACGCAGTATTTT. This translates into CASSSSRGTDTQYF.

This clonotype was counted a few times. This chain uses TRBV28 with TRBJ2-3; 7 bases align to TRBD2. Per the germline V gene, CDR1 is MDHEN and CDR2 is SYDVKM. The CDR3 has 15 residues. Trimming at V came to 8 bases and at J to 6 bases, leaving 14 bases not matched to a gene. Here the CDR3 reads CASGAGESYRDTQYF. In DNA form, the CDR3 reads TGTGCCAGCGGGGCGGGGGAATCATATAGGGATACGCAGTATTTT.

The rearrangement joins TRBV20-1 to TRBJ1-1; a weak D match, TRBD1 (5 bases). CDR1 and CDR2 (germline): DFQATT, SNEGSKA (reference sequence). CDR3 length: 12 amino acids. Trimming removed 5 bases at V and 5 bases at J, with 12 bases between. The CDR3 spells CSARMGGTEAFF. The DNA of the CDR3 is TGCAGTGCTCGAATGGGGGGAACTGAAGCTTTCTTT.

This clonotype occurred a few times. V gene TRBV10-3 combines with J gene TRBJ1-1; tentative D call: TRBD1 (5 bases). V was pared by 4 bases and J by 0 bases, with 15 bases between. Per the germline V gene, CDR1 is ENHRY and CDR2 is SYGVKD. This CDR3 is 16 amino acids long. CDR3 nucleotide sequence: TGTGCCATCAGTGGGGGGAGGAGCTCCATGAACACTGAAGCTTTCTTT. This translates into CAISGGRSSMNTEAFF.